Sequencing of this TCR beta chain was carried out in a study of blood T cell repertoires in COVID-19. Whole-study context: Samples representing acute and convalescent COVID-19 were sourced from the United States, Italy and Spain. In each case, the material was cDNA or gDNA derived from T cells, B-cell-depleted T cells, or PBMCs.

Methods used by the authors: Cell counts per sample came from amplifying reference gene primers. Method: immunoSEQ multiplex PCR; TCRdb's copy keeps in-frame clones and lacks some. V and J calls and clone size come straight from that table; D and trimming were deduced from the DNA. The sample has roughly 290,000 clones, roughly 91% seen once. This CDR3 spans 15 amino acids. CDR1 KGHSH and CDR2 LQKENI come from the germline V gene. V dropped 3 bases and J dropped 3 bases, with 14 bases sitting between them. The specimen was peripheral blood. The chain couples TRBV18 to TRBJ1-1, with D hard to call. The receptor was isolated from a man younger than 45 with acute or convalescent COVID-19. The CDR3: CASSPNARLDTEAFF. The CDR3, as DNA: TGTGCCAGCTCACCTAACGCAAGATTAGACACTGAAGCTTTCTTT. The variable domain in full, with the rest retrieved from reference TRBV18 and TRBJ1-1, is NAGVMQNPRHLVRRRGQEARLRCSPMKGHSHVYWYRQLPEEGLKFMVYLQKENIIDESGMPKERFSAEFPKEGPSILRIQQVVRGDSAAYFCASSPNARLDTEAFFGQGTRLTVV.